This T cell receptor beta chain was sequenced for a study of T cell responses to AZD1222 COVID-19 vaccine. Overall study findings and caveats: At 160-218 and 743-854, vaccine-associated CD4 TCRs were dominant, and they spanned spike. Clonal diversity may have been underestimated in mostly white British donors. After the peak T cell response, and only then, were repertoires sampled. Targeting of unmutated variant regions was reportedly seen in nearly half of spike-specific TCRs.

The V gene end was trimmed by 2 bases and the J gene end by 0 bases; junction bases not matched to a gene: 4. The germline V gene has CDR1 SGHVS and CDR2 FNYEAQ. CDR3 length: 16 residues. TCRdb's copy holds only in-frame clones and misses some; the assay was immunoSEQ multiplex PCR. The table has 100,000 to 150,000 clones, roughly 91% seen once; the top ten hold about 5%. Of note for this clone: Its cognate antigen is unknown.

This chain uses TRBV7-6 with TRBJ2-3, with 8 bases fitting TRBD2. Here the sequenced sample was peripheral blood, taken 28 days after the second AZD1222 dose. This receptor was identified in an adult who received the AZD1222 COVID-19 vaccine. The CDR3 DNA reads TGTGCCAGCAGCTTACGGAGCGGGAGTAGCACAGATACGCAGTATTTT. It codes for CASSLRSGSSTDTQYF. Together with reference TRBV7-6 and TRBJ2-3, the CDR3 gives the full variable domain: GAGVSQSPRYKVTKRGQDVALRCDPISGHVSLYWYRQALGQGPEFLTYFNYEAQQDKSGLPNDRFSAERPEGSISTLTIQRTEQRDSAMYRCASSLRSGSSTDTQYFGPGTRLTVL.